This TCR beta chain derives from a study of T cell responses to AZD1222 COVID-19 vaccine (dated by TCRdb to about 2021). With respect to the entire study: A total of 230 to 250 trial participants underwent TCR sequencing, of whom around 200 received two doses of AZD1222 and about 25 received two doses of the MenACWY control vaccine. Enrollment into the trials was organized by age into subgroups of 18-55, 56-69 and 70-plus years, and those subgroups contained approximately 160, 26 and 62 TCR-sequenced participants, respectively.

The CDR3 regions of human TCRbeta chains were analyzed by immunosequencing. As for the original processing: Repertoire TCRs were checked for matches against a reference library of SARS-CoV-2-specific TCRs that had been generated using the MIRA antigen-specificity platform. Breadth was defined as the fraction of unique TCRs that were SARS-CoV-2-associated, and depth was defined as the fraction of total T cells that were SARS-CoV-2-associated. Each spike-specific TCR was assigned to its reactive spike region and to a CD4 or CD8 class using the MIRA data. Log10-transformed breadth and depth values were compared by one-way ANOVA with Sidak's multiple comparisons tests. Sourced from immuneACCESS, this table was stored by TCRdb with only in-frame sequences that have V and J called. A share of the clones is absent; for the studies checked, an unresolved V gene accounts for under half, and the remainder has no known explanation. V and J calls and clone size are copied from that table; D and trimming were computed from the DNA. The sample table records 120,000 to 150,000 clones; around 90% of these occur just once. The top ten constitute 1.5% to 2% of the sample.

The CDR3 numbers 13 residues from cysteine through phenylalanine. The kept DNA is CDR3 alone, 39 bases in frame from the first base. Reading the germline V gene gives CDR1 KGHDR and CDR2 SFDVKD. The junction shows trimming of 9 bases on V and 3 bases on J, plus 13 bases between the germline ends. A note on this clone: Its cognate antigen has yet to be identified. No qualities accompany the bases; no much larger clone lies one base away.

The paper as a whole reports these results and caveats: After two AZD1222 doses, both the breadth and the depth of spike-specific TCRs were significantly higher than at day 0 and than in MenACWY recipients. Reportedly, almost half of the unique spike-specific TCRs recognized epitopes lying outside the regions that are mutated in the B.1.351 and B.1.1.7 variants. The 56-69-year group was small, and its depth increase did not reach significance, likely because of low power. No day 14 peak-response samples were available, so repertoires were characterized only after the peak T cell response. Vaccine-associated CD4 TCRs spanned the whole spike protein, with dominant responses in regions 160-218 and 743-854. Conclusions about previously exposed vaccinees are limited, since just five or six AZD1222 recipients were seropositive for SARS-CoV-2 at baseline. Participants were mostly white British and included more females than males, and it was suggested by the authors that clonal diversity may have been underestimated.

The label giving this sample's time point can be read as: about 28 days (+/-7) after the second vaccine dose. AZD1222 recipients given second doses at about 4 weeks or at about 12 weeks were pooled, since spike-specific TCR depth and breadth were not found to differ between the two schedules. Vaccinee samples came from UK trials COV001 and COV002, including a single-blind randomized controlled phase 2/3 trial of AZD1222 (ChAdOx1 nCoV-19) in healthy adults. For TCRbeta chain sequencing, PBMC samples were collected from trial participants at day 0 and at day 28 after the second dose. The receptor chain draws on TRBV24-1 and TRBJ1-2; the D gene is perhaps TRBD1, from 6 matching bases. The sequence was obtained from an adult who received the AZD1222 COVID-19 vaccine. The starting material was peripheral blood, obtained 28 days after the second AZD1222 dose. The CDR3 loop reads CATGGREDYGYTF. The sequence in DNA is TGTGCCACCGGGGGCAGGGAAGACTATGGCTACACCTTC.